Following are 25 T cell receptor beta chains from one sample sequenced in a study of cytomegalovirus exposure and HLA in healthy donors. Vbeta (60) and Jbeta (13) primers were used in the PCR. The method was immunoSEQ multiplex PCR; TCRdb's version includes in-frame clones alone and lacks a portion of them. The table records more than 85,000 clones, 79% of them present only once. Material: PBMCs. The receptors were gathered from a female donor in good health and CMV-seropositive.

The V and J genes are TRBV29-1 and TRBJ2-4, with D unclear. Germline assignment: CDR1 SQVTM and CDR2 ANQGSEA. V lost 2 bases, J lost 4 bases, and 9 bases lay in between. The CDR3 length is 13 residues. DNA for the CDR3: TGCAGCGTTGAAAAAACAGTAAAAAACATTCAGTACTTC. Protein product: CSVEKTVKNIQYF.

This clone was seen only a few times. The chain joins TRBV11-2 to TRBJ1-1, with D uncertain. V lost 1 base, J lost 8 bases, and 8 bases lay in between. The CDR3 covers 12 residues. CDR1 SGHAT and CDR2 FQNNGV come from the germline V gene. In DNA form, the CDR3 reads TGTGCCAGCAGCTTAGGTTGGCAGGAAGCTTTCTTT. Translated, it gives CASSLGWQEAFF. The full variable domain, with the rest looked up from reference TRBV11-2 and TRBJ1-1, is EAGVAQSPRYKIIEKRQSVAFWCNPISGHATLYWYQQILGQGPKLLIQFQNNGVVDDSQLPKDRFSAERLKGVDSTLKIQPAKLEDSAVYLCASSLGWQEAFFGQGTRLTVV.

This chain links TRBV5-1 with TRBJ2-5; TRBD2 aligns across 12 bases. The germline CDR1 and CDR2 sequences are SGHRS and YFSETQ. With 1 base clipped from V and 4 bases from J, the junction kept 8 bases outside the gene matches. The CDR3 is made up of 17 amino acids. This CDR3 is CASSLRLAGATGETQYF. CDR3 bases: TGCGCCAGCAGCTTGAGACTAGCGGGGGCCACGGGAGAGACCCAGTACTTC.

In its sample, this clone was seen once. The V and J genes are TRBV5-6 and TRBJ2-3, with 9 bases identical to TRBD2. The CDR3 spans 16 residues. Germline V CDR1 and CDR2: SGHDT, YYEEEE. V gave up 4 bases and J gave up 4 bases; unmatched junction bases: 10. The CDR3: CASSGGVAGVADTQYF. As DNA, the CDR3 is TGTGCCAGCAGCGGAGGGGTAGCGGGGGTTGCAGATACGCAGTATTTT.

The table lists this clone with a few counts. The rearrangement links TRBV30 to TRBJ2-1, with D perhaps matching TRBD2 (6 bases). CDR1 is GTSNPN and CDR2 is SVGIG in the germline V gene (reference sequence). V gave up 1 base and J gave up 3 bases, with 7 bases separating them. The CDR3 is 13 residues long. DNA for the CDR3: TGTGCCTGGAGTGACGGGAGCTACAATGAGCAGTTCTTC. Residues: CAWSDGSYNEQFF.

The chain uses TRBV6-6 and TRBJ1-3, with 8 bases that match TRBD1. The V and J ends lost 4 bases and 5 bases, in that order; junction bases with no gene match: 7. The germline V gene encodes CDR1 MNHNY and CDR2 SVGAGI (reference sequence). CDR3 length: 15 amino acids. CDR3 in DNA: TGTGCCAGCAGTTCAGGACAGGGTGTACGAAACACCATATATTTT. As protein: CASSSGQGVRNTIYF.

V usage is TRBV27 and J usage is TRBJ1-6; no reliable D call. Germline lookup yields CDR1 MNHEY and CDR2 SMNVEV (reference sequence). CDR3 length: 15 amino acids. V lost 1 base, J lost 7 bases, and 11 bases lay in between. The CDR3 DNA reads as TGTGCCAGCAGTTTATTAAATTCGGGAAATTCACCCCTCCACTTT. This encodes CASSLLNSGNSPLHF.

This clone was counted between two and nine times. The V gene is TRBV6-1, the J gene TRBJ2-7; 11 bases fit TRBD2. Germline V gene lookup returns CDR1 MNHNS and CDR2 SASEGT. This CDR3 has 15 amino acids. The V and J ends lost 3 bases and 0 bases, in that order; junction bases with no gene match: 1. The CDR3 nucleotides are TGTGCCAGCAGTGATGGACTAGCGGGCTCCTACGAGCAGTACTTC. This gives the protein CASSDGLAGSYEQYF.

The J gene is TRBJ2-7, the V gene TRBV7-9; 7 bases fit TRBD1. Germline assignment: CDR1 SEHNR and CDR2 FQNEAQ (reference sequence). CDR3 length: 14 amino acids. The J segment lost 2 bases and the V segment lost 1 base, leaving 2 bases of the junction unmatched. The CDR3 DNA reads TGTGCCAGCAGCTTAGTGGGACAGCCCTACGAGCAGTACTTC. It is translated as CASSLVGQPYEQYF.

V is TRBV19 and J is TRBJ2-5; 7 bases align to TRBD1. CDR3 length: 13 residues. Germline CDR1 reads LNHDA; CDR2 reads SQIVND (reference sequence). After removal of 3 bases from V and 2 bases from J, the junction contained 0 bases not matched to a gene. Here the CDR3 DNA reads TGTGCCAGTAGTATCAGGGGGCAAGAGACCCAGTACTTC. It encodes CASSIRGQETQYF.

CDR3 coding DNA: TGCGCCAGCAGCCCCAGGACACCCTCGGATAATTCACCCCTCCACTTT. Protein sequence: CASSPRTPSDNSPLHF. The genes are TRBV5-1 and TRBJ1-6; possible D gene TRBD1, 5 bases. The V end lost 4 bases, the J end lost 5 bases, and 16 bases lay between the germline ends. The CDR3 sequence is 16 residues long. CDR1 is SGHRS, CDR2 YFSETQ, per germline. The whole variable domain, remainder taken from reference TRBV5-1 and TRBJ1-6, is KAGVTQTPRYLIKTRGQQVTLSCSPISGHRSVSWYQQTPGQGLQFLFEYFSETQRNKGNFPGRFSGRQFSNSRSEMNVSTLELGDSALYLCASSPRTPSDNSPLHFGNGTRLTVT.

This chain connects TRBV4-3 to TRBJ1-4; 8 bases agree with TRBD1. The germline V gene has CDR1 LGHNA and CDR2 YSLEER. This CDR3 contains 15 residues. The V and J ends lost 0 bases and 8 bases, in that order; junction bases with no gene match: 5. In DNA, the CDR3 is TGCGCCAGCAGCCAAGAGAGACAGGGGAGGGAAAAACTGTTTTTT. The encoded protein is CASSQERQGREKLFF.

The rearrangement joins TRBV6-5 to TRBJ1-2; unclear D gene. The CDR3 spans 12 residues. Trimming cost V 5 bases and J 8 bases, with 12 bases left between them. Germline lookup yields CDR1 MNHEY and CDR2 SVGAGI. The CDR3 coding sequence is TGTGCCAGCAGTCGGAGCTCGGGAGGCTACACCTTC. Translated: CASSRSSGGYTF.

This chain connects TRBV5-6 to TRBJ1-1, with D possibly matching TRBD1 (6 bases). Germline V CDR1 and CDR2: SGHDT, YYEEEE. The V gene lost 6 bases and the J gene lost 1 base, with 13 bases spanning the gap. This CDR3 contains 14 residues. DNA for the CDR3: TGTGCCAGCATCCTAGACAGGACGAACACTGAAGCTTTCTTT. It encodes CASILDRTNTEAFF. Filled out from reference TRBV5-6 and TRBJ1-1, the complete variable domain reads DAGVTQSPTHLIKTRGQQVTLRCSPKSGHDTVSWYQQALGQGPQFIFQYYEEEERQRGNFPDRFSGHQFPNYSSELNVNALLLGDSALYLCASILDRTNTEAFFGQGTRLTVV.

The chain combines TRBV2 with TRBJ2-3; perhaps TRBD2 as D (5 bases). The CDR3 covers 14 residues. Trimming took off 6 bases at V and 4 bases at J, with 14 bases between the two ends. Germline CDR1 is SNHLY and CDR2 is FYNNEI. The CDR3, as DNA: TGTGCCAGCAGGGACTCCCTTCCCTCAGATACGCAGTATTTT. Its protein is CASRDSLPSDTQYF. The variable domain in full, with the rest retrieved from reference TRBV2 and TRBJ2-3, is EPEVTQTPSHQVTQMGQEVILRCVPISNHLYFYWYRQILGQKVEFLVSFYNNEISEKSEIFDDQFSVERPDGSNFTLKIRSTKLEDSAMYFCASRDSLPSDTQYFGPGTRLTVL.

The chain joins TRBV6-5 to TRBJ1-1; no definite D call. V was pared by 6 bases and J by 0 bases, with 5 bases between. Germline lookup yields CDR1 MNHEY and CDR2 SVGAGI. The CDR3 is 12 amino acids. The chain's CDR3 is CASSPMNTEAFF. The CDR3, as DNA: TGTGCCAGCAGCCCCATGAACACTGAAGCTTTCTTT.

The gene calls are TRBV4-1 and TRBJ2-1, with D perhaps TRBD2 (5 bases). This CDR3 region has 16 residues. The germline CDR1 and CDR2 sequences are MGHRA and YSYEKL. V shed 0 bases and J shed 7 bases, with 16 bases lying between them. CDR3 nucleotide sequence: TGCGCCAGCAGCCAAGATTTGAGGGAGAGTTGGAATGAGCAGTTCTTC. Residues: CASSQDLRESWNEQFF.

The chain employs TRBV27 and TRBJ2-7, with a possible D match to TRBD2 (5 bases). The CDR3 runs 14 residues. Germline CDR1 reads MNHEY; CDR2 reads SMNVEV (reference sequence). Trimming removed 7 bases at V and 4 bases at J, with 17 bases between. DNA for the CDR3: TGTGCCAGCAAGCCGGCCGCGGGTCGGTACGAGCAGTACTTC. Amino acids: CASKPAAGRYEQYF.

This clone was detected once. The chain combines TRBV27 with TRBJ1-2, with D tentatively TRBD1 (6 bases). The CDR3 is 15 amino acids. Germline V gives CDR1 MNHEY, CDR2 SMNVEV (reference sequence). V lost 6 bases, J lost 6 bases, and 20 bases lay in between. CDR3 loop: CASRAAGRGQHGYTF. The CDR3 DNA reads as TGTGCCAGCAGGGCCGCTGGCAGGGGCCAGCATGGCTACACCTTC.

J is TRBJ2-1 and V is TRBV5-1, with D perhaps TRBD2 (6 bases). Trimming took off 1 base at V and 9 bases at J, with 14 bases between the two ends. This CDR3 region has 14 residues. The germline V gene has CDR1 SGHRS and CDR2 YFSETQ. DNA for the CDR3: TGCGCCAGCAGCTTGAGGGCGGGGATTGCTGAGCAGTTCTTC. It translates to CASSLRAGIAEQFF.

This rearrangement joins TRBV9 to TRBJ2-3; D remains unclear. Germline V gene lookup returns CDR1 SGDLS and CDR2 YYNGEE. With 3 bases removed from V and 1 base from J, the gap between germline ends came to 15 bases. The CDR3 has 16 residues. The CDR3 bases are TGTGCCAGCAGCGATGGCCTCTCTGTTGGCACAGATACGCAGTATTTT. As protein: CASSDGLSVGTDTQYF.

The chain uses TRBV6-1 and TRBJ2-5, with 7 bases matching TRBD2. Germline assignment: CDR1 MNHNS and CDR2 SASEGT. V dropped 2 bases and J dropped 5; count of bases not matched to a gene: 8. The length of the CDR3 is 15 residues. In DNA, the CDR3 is TGTGCCAGCAGTGAAAATGTCAACGGGGGGGAGACCCAGTACTTC. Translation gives CASSENVNGGETQYF.

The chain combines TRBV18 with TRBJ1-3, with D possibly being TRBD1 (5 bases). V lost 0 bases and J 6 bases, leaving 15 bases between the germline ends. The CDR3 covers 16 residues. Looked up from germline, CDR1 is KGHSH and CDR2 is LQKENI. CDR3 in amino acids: CASSPPAGVDENTIYF. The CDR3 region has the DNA TGTGCCAGCTCACCACCGGCGGGGGTGGACGAAAACACCATATATTTT.

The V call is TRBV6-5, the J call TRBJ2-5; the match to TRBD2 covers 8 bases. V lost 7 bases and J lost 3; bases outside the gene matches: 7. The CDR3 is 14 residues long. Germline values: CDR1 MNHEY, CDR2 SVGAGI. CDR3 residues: CASTQAGEKETQYF. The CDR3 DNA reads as TGTGCCAGCACCCAAGCGGGAGAAAAAGAGACCCAGTACTTC.

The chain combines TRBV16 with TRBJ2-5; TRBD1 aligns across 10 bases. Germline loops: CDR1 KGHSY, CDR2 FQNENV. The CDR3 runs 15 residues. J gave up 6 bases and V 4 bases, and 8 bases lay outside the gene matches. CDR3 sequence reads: CASSPDRGGRKTQYF. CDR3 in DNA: TGTGCCAGCAGCCCGGACAGGGGGGGAAGAAAGACCCAGTACTTC.